The sequence of this T cell receptor (beta chain) was determined in a study of T cell responses to AZD1222 COVID-19 vaccine. The CDR3 is made up of 14 amino acids. The ends were cut back, 5 bases at V and 2 bases at J, with 12 bases in the middle. Germline V lookup: CDR1 SGHAT, CDR2 FQNNGV. Assay used: immunoSEQ multiplex PCR; TCRdb lists only in-frame clones, some missing. This sample carries approximately 70,000 clones, about 91% of them seen once, and the ten largest clones take approximately 9.1%. The genes are TRBV11-2 and TRBJ2-5; TRBD2 might be the D (5 bases). This clonotype was obtained from an adult who received the MenACWY meningococcal vaccine as a control. This specimen consisted of peripheral blood, obtained 28 days after the second dose of the MenACWY control vaccine. The CDR3 sequence: CASSVGAVQETQYF. CDR3 DNA: TGTGCCAGCAGCGTCGGAGCGGTGCAAGAGACCCAGTACTTC. The whole variable domain, filled in from reference TRBV11-2 and TRBJ2-5, reads EAGVAQSPRYKIIEKRQSVAFWCNPISGHATLYWYQQILGQGPKLLIQFQNNGVVDDSQLPKDRFSAERLKGVDSTLKIQPAKLEDSAVYLCASSVGAVQETQYFGPGTRLLVL.